The entry below gives a single TCR beta chain sequence along with its context. This entry comes from a study of blood T cell repertoires in COVID-19. Turning to the study itself: The analysed material was cDNA or gDNA that came from T cells, B-cell-depleted T cells, or PBMCs.

The CDR3 runs 14 residues. The V segment lost 5 bases and the J segment 3 bases; nucleotides outside the gene matches: 2. Germline CDR1 MDHEN, CDR2 SYDVKM. Sequencing was performed with immunoSEQ multiplex PCR; in TCRdb, only in-frame clones are kept and a portion is missing. This sample has 150,000 or so clones; around 85% occur once, and the top ten carry approximately 0.6%. The sequencing sample was made of peripheral blood. This chain uses TRBV28 with TRBJ1-5; 9 bases are a match to TRBD1. The clonotype comes from a man aged 60 to 75 with COVID-19, enrolled during active disease. Here the CDR3 reads CASSGTGNNQPQHF. DNA of the CDR3: TGTGCCAGCAGTGGGACAGGGAACAATCAGCCCCAGCATTTT.